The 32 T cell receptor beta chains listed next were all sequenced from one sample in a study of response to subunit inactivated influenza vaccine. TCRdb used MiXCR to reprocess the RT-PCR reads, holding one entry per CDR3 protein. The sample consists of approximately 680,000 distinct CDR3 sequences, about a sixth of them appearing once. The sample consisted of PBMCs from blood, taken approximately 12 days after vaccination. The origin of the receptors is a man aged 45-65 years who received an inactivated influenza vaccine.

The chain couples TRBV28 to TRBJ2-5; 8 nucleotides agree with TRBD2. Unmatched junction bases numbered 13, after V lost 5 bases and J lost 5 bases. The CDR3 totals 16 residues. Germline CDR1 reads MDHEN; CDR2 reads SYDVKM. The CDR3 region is CASSGTSRGALETQYF. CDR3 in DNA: TGTGCCAGCAGTGGAACGTCGCGGGGGGCGTTGGAGACCCAGTACTTC.

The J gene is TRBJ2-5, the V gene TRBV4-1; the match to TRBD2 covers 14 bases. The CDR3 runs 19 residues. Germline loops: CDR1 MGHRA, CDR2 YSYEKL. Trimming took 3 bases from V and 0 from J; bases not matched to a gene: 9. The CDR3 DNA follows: TGCGCCAGCAGCCAGCCCGGGACTAGCGGGGGAGGTCACCAAGAGACCCAGTACTTC. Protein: CASSQPGTSGGGHQETQYF.

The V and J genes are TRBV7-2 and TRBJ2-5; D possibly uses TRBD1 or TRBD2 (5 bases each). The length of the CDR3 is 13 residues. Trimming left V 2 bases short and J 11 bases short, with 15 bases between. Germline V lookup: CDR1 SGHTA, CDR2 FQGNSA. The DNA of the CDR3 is TGTGCCAGCAGCTTACCCGGGGCCAACTCACAGTACTTC. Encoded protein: CASSLPGANSQYF.

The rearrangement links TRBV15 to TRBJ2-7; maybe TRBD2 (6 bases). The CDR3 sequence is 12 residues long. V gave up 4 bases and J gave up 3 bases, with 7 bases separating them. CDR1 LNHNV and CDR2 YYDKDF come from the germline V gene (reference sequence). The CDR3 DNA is TGTGCCACCAGCATGGAGGGCTACGAGCAGTACTTC. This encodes CATSMEGYEQYF.

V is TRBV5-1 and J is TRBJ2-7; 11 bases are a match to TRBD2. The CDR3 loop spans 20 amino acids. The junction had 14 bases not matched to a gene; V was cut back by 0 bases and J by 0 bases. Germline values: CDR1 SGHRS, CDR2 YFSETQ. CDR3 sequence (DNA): TGCGCCAGCAGCTTGGAAGGCGGGACTAGCGGTTTCCTCAGCTCCTACGAGCAGTACTTC. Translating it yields CASSLEGGTSGFLSSYEQYF.

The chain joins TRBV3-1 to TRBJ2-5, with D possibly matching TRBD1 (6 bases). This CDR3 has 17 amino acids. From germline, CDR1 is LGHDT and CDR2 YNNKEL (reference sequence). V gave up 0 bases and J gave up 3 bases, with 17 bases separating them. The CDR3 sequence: CASSQEMVVRGKETQYF. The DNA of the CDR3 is TGTGCCAGCAGCCAAGAGATGGTAGTCAGGGGTAAAGAGACCCAGTACTTC.

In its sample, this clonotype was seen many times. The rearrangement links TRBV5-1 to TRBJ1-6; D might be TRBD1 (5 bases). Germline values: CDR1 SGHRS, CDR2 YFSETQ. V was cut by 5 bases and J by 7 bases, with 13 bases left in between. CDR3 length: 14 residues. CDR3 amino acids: CASSSGHQNSPLHF. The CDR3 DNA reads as TGCGCCAGCAGTTCGGGGCATCAAAATTCACCCCTCCACTTT.

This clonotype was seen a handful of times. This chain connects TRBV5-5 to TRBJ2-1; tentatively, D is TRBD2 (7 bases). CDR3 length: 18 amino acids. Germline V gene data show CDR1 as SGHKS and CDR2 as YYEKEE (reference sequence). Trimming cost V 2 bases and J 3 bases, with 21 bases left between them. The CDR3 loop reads CASSLEGGGFNLYNEQFF. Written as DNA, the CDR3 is TGTGCCAGCAGCTTAGAGGGGGGGGGCTTCAACCTCTACAATGAGCAGTTCTTC.

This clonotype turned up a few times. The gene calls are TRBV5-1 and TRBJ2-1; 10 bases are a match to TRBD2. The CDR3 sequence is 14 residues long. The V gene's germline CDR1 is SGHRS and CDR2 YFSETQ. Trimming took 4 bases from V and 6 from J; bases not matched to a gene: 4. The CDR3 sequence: CASSRTSGLNEQFF. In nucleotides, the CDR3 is TGCGCCAGCAGCAGGACTAGCGGACTCAATGAGCAGTTCTTC.

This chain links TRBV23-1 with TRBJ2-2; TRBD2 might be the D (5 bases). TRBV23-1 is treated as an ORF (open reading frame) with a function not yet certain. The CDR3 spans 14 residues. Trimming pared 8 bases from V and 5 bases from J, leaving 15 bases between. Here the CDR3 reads CASPWTSGTGELFF. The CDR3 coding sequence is TGCGCCAGCCCCTGGACCTCGGGGACCGGGGAGCTGTTTTTT.

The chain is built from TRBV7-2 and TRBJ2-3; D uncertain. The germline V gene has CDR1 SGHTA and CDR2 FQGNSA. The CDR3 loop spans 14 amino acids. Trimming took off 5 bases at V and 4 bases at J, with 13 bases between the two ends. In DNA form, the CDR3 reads TGTGCCAGCAGCCCAGCCGAGGCCCCAGATACGCAGTATTTT. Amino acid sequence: CASSPAEAPDTQYF.

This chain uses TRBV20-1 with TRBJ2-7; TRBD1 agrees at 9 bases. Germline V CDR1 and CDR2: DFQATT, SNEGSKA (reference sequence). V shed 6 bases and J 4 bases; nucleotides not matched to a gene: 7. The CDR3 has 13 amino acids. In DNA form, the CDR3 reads TGCAGTGCCGATGCCGGGACAGGGTACGAGCAGTACTTC. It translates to CSADAGTGYEQYF.

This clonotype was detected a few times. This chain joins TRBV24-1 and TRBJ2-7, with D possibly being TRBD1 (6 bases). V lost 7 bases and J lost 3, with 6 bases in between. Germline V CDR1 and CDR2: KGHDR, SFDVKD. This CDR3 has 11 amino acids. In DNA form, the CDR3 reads TGTGCCACCAGCAGGGGCTACGAGCAGTACTTC. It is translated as CATSRGYEQYF.

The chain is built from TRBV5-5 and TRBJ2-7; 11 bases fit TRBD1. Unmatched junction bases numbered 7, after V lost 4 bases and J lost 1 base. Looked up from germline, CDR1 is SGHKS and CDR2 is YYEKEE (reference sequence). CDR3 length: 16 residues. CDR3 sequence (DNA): TGTGCCAGCAGCCTGTCCCGGGACAGGGGGTCCTACGAGCAGTACTTC. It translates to CASSLSRDRGSYEQYF.

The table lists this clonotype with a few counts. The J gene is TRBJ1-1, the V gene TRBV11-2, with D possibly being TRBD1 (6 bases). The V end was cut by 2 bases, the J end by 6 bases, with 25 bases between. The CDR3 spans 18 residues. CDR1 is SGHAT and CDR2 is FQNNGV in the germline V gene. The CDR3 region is CASSLRLQGLGSGAEAFF. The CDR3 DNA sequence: TGTGCCAGCAGCTTAAGACTCCAGGGGTTAGGGTCTGGCGCTGAAGCTTTCTTT.

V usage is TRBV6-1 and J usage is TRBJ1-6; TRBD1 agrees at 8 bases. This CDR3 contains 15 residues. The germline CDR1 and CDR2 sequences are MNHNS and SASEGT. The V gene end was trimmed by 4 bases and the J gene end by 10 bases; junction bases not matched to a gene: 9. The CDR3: CASSAGQGARSPLHF. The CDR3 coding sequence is TGTGCCAGCAGTGCCGGACAGGGAGCGAGATCACCCCTCCACTTT.

CDR3 region: CSAKGRGDEQYF. For the CDR3, the DNA is TGCAGTGCTAAGGGCCGGGGGGACGAGCAGTACTTC. The chain couples TRBV20-1 to TRBJ2-7; 7 nucleotides match TRBD2. The CDR3 has 12 residues. Trimming took 4 bases from V and 5 from J; bases not matched to a gene: 5. CDR1 and CDR2 (germline): DFQATT, SNEGSKA (reference sequence).

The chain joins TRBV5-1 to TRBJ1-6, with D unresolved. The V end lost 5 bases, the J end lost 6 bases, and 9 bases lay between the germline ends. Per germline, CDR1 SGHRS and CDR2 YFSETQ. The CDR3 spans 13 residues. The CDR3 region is CASRVDPNSPLHF. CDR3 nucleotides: TGCGCCAGCAGGGTCGACCCTAATTCACCCCTCCACTTT. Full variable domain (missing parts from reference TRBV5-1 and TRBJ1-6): KAGVTQTPRYLIKTRGQQVTLSCSPISGHRSVSWYQQTPGQGLQFLFEYFSETQRNKGNFPGRFSGRQFSNSRSEMNVSTLELGDSALYLCASRVDPNSPLHFGNGTRLTVT.

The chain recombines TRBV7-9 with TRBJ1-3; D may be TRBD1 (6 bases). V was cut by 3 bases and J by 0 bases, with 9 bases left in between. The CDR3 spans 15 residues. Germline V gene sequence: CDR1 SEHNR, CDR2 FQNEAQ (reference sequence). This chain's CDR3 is CASSLGHLSGNTIYF. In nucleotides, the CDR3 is TGTGCCAGCAGCTTGGGACACCTCTCTGGAAACACCATATATTTT.

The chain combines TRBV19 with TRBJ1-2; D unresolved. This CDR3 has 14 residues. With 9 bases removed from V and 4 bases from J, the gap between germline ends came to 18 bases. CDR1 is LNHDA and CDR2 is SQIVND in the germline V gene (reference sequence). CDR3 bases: TGTGCCAGCAGACAAGGCGACCTCCTCTATGGCTACACCTTC. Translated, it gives CASRQGDLLYGYTF.

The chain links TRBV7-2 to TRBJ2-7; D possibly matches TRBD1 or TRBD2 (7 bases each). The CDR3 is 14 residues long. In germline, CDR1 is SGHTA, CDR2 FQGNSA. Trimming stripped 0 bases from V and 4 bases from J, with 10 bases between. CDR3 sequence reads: CASSLARGGYEQYF. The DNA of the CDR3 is TGTGCCAGCAGCTTAGCCAGGGGGGGGTACGAGCAGTACTTC.

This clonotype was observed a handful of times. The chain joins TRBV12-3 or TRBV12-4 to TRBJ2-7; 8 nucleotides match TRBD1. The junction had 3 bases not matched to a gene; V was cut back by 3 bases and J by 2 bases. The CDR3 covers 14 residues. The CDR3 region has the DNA TGTGCCAGCAGTTTGGACAGGGCGGCCTACGAGCAGTACTTC. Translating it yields CASSLDRAAYEQYF.

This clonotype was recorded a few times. The DNA of the CDR3 is TGTGCCAGCAGTTCAGGCAGAGACGAGCAGTACTTC. Residues: CASSSGRDEQYF. This sequence joins TRBV27 and TRBJ2-7; no clear D gene. Per germline, CDR1 MNHEY and CDR2 SMNVEV (reference sequence). The CDR3 runs to 12 residues. Trimming took off 4 bases at V and 5 bases at J, with 9 bases between the two ends.

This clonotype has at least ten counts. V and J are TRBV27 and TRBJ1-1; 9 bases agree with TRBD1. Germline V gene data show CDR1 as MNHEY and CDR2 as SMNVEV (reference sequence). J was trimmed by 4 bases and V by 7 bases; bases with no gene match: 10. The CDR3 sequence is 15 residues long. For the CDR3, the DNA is TGTGCCAGCACAACCGGGACAGGGTGGAGCACTGAAGCTTTCTTT. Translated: CASTTGTGWSTEAFF.

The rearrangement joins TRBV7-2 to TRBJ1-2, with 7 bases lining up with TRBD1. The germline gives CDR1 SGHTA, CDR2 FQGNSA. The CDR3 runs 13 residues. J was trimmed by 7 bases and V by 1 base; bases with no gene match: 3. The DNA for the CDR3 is TGTGCCAGCAGCTTAGAAGGGGGCTCTGGCTACACCTTC. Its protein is CASSLEGGSGYTF.

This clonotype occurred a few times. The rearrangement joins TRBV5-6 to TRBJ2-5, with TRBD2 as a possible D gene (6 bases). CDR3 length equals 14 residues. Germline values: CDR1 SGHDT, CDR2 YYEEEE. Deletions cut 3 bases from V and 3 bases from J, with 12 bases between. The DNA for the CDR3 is TGTGCCAGCAGCTCGGCCGGGGGAAAAGAGACCCAGTACTTC. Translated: CASSSAGGKETQYF.

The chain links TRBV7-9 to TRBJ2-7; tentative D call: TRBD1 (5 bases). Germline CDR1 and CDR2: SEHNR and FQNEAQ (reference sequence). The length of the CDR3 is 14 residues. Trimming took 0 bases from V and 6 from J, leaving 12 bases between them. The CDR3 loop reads CASSLAGALTEQYF. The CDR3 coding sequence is TGTGCCAGCAGCTTAGCAGGGGCCCTAACCGAGCAGTACTTC.

The CDR3 loop reads CASSVQAVGELFF. CDR3 nucleotides: TGTGCCAGCAGCGTACAGGCGGTCGGGGAGCTGTTTTTT. This chain uses TRBV9 with TRBJ2-2, with D unresolved. CDR3 length: 13 amino acids. The V gene lost 1 base and the J gene lost 7 bases, with 8 bases spanning the gap. Germline CDR1 SGDLS, CDR2 YYNGEE.

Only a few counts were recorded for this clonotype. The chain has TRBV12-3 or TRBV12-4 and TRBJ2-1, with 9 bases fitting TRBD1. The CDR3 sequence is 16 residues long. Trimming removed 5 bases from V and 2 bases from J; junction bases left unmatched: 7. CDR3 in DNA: TGTGCCAGCAGTCCCCACCGGGACAGGGCCTACAATGAGCAGTTCTTC. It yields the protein CASSPHRDRAYNEQFF.

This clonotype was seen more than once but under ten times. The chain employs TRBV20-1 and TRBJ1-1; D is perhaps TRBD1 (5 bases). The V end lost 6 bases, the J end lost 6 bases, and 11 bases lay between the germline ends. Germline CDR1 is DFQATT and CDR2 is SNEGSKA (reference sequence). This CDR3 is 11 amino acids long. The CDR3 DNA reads TGCAGTGCAAGTGGGGGGTCTGAAGCTTTCTTT. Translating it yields CSASGGSEAFF.

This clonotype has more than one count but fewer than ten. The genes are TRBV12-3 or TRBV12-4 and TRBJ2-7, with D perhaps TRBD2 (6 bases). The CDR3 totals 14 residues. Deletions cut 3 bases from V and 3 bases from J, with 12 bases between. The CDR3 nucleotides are TGTGCCAGCAGTTTCGGGGCGGGGTTCTACGAGCAGTACTTC. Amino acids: CASSFGAGFYEQYF.

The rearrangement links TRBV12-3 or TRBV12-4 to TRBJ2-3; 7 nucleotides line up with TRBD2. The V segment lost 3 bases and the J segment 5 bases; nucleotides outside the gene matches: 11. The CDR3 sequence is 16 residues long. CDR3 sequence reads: CASSFFPAGVGDTQYF. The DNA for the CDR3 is TGTGCCAGCAGTTTTTTTCCGGCGGGGGTTGGAGATACGCAGTATTTT.